The rows below give T cell receptor beta chains drawn from one sample of a study of cytomegalovirus exposure and HLA in healthy donors. The repertoire was sequenced with immunoSEQ multiplex PCR; TCRdb's copy has only in-frame clones and lacks some. The sample has 200,000 or so clones; approximately 90% are singletons. The sample consisted of PBMCs. Receptors originate from a woman between 18 and 30 years old in good health and CMV-seronegative. Each CDR3 is given with its conserved first and last residue. D genes are given only for firm matches. Where a row states a size, it is once, few, many or the class of an expanded clone; other rows omit it.

v_call,d_call,j_call,clone_size,cdr3_aa,cdr3_nt
TRBV19,.,TRBJ1-5,.,CAGGGRAQPQHF,TGTGCCGGCGGCGGGAGAGCGCAGCCCCAGCATTTT
TRBV2,.,TRBJ1-1,.,CASSIDMNTEAFF,TGTGCCAGCAGCATAGACATGAACACTGAAGCTTTCTTT
TRBV28,.,TRBJ2-7,few,CASSSPRGYEQYF,TGTGCCAGCAGTTCCCCCCGGGGTTACGAGCAGTACTTC
TRBV25-1,TRBD1,TRBJ1-2,.,CASSVQGARGYTF,TGTGCCAGCAGCGTACAGGGGGCGAGGGGCTACACCTTC
TRBV6-1,.,TRBJ2-7,.,CASSEGAAGYYEQYF,TGTGCCAGCAGTGAAGGGGCGGCAGGGTACTACGAGCAGTACTTC
TRBV7-9,.,TRBJ2-7,.,CASSHNPTGLSEQYF,TGTGCCAGCAGCCATAATCCGACAGGTTTGTCTGAGCAGTACTTC
TRBV5-1,TRBD2,TRBJ2-7,.,CASSLTAGGPRYPPISLHEQYF,TGCGCCAGCAGCTTGACGGCGGGAGGGCCGCGGTACCCCCCCATATCCCTCCACGAGCAGTACTTC
TRBV19,TRBD2,TRBJ2-1,.,CASSIFSGRGNEQFF,TGTGCCAGTAGTATCTTTAGCGGGAGGGGTAATGAGCAGTTCTTC
TRBV15,TRBD2,TRBJ2-1,once,CATSRGLADRSSSYNEQFF,TGTGCCACCAGCAGGGGACTAGCGGACCGTTCCAGCTCCTACAATGAGCAGTTCTTC
TRBV10-2,TRBD1,TRBJ1-2,.,CASSYLGTGIYGYTF,TGCGCCAGCAGCTACCTGGGGACAGGGATCTATGGCTACACCTTC
TRBV14,TRBD1,TRBJ1-2,.,CASSQDFWDRDLLDYGYTF,TGTGCCAGCAGCCAAGATTTCTGGGACAGGGATTTGCTTGACTATGGCTACACCTTC
TRBV2,.,TRBJ1-5,.,CASSEQAGRNQPQHF,TGTGCCAGCAGTGAACAAGCAGGTCGAAATCAGCCCCAGCATTTT
TRBV9,.,TRBJ2-7,.,CASSAGQRYYEQYF,TGTGCCAGCAGCGCAGGACAGCGCTACTACGAGCAGTACTTC
TRBV4-2,.,TRBJ1-2,.,CASSHGGEGGYTF,TGTGCCAGCAGCCATGGAGGGGAGGGTGGCTACACCTTC
TRBV30,.,TRBJ1-5,.,CAWTLKTGGWQPQHF,TGTGCCTGGACCCTCAAAACGGGGGGCTGGCAGCCCCAGCATTTT
TRBV5-6,.,TRBJ2-7,.,CASSLDLLAPSYEQYF,TGTGCCAGCAGCTTGGATCTCCTAGCGCCCTCCTACGAGCAGTACTTC
TRBV10-3,.,TRBJ2-7,.,CAIKRTGTYEQYF,TGTGCCATCAAGAGGACGGGAACCTACGAGCAGTACTTC
TRBV5-1,.,TRBJ1-1,.,CASSLGGGLGVDTEAFF,TGCGCCAGCAGCTTGGGCGGGGGCTTGGGGGTAGACACTGAAGCTTTCTTT
TRBV5-1,TRBD1,TRBJ1-6,.,CASSLGGDRAGSPLHF,TGCGCCAGCAGCTTGGGGGGAGACAGGGCAGGGTCACCCCTCCACTTT
TRBV5-1,.,TRBJ2-1,.,CASSLDTSSYNEQFF,TGCGCCAGCAGCTTAGACACGAGCTCCTACAATGAGCAGTTCTTC
TRBV7-3,TRBD1,TRBJ2-6,.,CASSPQTGSTGANVLTF,TGTGCCAGCAGTCCACAGACAGGGTCAACTGGGGCCAACGTCCTGACTTTC
TRBV28,TRBD2,TRBJ2-3,.,CASSPRDYAATDTQYF,TGTGCCAGCAGTCCCCGGGACTATGCGGCTACTGATACGCAGTATTTT
TRBV5-4,.,TRBJ2-7,.,CASSLGGGPTVGYSYEQYF,TGTGCCAGCAGCTTGGGAGGCGGGCCGACCGTGGGATACTCCTACGAGCAGTACTTC
TRBV9,TRBD2,TRBJ2-1,once,CASSVDQSGERDEQFF,TGTGCCAGCAGCGTAGATCAAAGCGGGGAGCGGGATGAGCAGTTCTTC
TRBV5-1,.,TRBJ2-3,.,CASSPPGQYRNTQYF,TGCGCCAGCAGCCCTCCAGGACAGTACCGTAATACGCAGTATTTT
TRBV4-2,TRBD2,TRBJ2-1,.,CASSHPHGGSYNEQFF,TGTGCCAGCAGCCATCCCCATGGCGGGAGTTACAATGAGCAGTTCTTC
TRBV19,.,TRBJ2-7,.,CASSPGLQLNYEQYF,TGTGCCAGTAGTCCCGGACTGCAGCTGAACTACGAGCAGTACTTC